A selection of T cell receptor beta chains follows, all from one sample in a study of neoadjuvant anti-PD-1 for oral cavity cancer. Clones were read by immunoSEQ multiplex PCR, and TCRdb kept only the in-frame ones, dropping some. The table records roughly 46,000 clones, 77% of them present only once. The sample was PBMCs, taken after nivolumab (anti-PD-1) treatment. The receptors originated from a person between 35 and 79 years old with oral cavity squamous cell carcinoma. Each CDR3 is given with its conserved first and last residue. The D gene is left open where the match is weak. The listing skips clone size in some rows; elsewhere it reads once, few, many or a size class.

TRBV27	TRBJ1-1	NA	NA	TGTGCCAGCAGTCCGCGACCCGGGGGGACTGAAGCTTTCTTT	CASSPRPGGTEAFF
TRBV5-5	TRBJ1-5	NA	NA	TGTGCCAGCAGCCTTACAGACGGAAGCAATCAGCCCCAGCATTTT	CASSLTDGSNQPQHF
TRBV6-6	TRBJ2-5	TRBD2	once	TGTGCCAGCAGTTACTGGGGACTAGCGGGAGAGACCCAGTACTTC	CASSYWGLAGETQYF
TRBV5-6	TRBJ1-5	NA	NA	TGTGCCAGCAGCTCTCAGACTCAGGGCAATCAGCCCCAGCATTTT	CASSSQTQGNQPQHF
TRBV10-1	TRBJ2-1	NA	NA	TGCGCCAGCAGCCGAGGGGGGACAGATCACAATGAGCAGTTCTTC	CASSRGGTDHNEQFF
TRBV30	TRBJ2-4	NA	NA	TGTGCCTGGAGTTCTAGCGCGACCAAAAACATTCAGTACTTC	CAWSSSATKNIQYF
TRBV5-4	TRBJ2-1	NA	NA	TGTGCCAGCAGCTTGGGAGTGGAGAAGCGGAACAATGAGCAGTTCTTC	CASSLGVEKRNNEQFF
TRBV28	TRBJ2-1	TRBD1	NA	TGTGCCAGCAGTTGGAGACAGGGGGCTATGAATGAGCAGTTCTTC	CASSWRQGAMNEQFF
TRBV6-4	TRBJ2-3	NA	NA	TGTGCCAGCAGTGACAACGCGGCAGGAGGCACAGATACGCAGTATTTT	CASSDNAAGGTDTQYF
TRBV10-1	TRBJ2-7	NA	few	TGCGCCAGCAGTGAGATAGCGGACTACGAGCAGTACTTC	CASSEIADYEQYF
TRBV4-2	TRBJ2-5	TRBD1	NA	TGTGCCAGCAGCCAGGACAGGTCCGAGGAGACCCAGTACTTC	CASSQDRSEETQYF
TRBV7-2	TRBJ1-2	NA	NA	TGTGCCAGCAGCTTGACTATGGACTCAAATGGCTACACCTTC	CASSLTMDSNGYTF
TRBV23-1	TRBJ2-2	TRBD1	NA	TGCGCCGGACGCATGCTACGTTTACCGGGACAGTTGACCGGGGAGCTGTTTTTT	CAGRMLRLPGQLTGELFF
TRBV7-2	TRBJ2-5	NA	few	TGTGCCAGCAGCTTAGCGCTGACGTTGGAAGAGACCCAGTACTTC	CASSLALTLEETQYF
TRBV7-9	TRBJ1-1	TRBD1	NA	TGTGCCAGCAGACCACGGACAGGGAACACTGAAGCTTTCTTT	CASRPRTGNTEAFF
TRBV15	TRBJ1-4	NA	NA	TGTGCCACCAGCGGGGGGACGGCAGGGAAGGAAAAACTGTTTTTT	CATSGGTAGKEKLFF
TRBV30	TRBJ2-7	NA	few	TGTGCCTGGAGTGATCCAACCTACGAGCAGTACTTC	CAWSDPTYEQYF
TRBV7-9	TRBJ2-2	NA	NA	TGTGCCAGCAGCTTCCTCGGATACACCGGGGAGCTGTTTTTT	CASSFLGYTGELFF
TRBV7-2	TRBJ2-2	NA	NA	TGTGCCAGCAGCTTATACACCGGGGAGCTGTTTTTT	CASSLYTGELFF
TRBV10-1	TRBJ1-1	NA	NA	TGCGCCAGCAGTGAGTCGCCGGTTTCGGGTGGAGGGAGGAACACTGAAGCTTTCTTT	CASSESPVSGGGRNTEAFF
TRBV10-1	TRBJ2-2	NA	few	TGCGCCAGCAGTCGGGAGATGAACACCGGGGAGCTGTTTTTT	CASSREMNTGELFF
TRBV7-9	TRBJ2-7	TRBD1	once	TGTGCCAGCAGCCTACAGGGGATCTCCTACGAGCAGTACTTC	CASSLQGISYEQYF
TRBV7-6	TRBJ1-1	NA	once	TGTGCCAGCAGCTTCCGGGACCGGGGTGAAGCTTTCTTT	CASSFRDRGEAFF
TRBV7-9	TRBJ2-1	TRBD2	NA	TGTGCCAGCAGCTTAGGAAGACTAGCGGGAGGCATGGGGGATGAGCAGTTCTTC	CASSLGRLAGGMGDEQFF
TRBV29-1	TRBJ1-4	NA	NA	TGCAGCTTACCCGATGACAGTAATGAAAAACTGTTTTTT	CSLPDDSNEKLFF
TRBV18	TRBJ1-1	NA	NA	TGTGCCAGCTCACCAACGGGTGAAGGAGTTGAAGCTTTCTTT	CASSPTGEGVEAFF
TRBV2	TRBJ2-1	NA	NA	TGTGCCAGCAGTGAAGCGGGGGCTAGTTTGGACAATGAGCAGTTCTTC	CASSEAGASLDNEQFF
TRBV2	TRBJ1-1	NA	NA	TGTGCCAGCAGTGAAGCGGCGGGCACTGAAGCTTTCTTT	CASSEAAGTEAFF
TRBV5-4	TRBJ1-2	NA	NA	TGTGCCAGCAGCTTGGAGGGGCAGGGAAACTATGGCTACACCTTC	CASSLEGQGNYGYTF
TRBV9	TRBJ1-1	NA	NA	TGTGCCAGCAGCGTAGTGGGGGGTGAAACTGAAGCTTTCTTT	CASSVVGGETEAFF
TRBV11-2	TRBJ2-3	TRBD2	NA	TGTGCCAGCAGCCTCCTTCTAGCGGCACGCACAGATACGCAGTATTTT	CASSLLLAARTDTQYF
TRBV28	TRBJ2-7	NA	NA	TGTGCCAGCAGTTCCGAGGGCTCCTACGAGCAGTACTTC	CASSSEGSYEQYF
TRBV28	TRBJ2-2	NA	NA	TGTGCCAGCAGTTTAAACACCGGGGAGCTGTTTTTT	CASSLNTGELFF
TRBV2	TRBJ1-6	NA	NA	TGTGCCAGCAGCGGACGGGTTAATTCACCCCTCCACTTT	CASSGRVNSPLHF
TRBV7-2	TRBJ2-3	NA	NA	TGTGCCAGCAGCTTAGTCGTTTCGAGGCCAGATACGCAGTATTTT	CASSLVVSRPDTQYF
TRBV11-3	TRBJ2-7	NA	NA	TGTGCCAGCAGCTTAGGAGGAGCGGGCGAGCAGTACTTC	CASSLGGAGEQYF
TRBV28	TRBJ2-4	NA	NA	TGTGCCAGCAGTCCTACAGGGCTGGGAGCCAAAAACATTCAGTACTTC	CASSPTGLGAKNIQYF
TRBV12-5	TRBJ1-1	NA	once	TGTGCTAGTGGCCCTGAGGTTTACACTGAAGCTTTCTTT	CASGPEVYTEAFF
TRBV19	TRBJ2-7	TRBD2	NA	TGTGCCAGTAGTATCAAAGCGGGGGGCGCCTACGAGCAGTACTTC	CASSIKAGGAYEQYF
TRBV11-2	TRBJ2-2	TRBD2	few	TGTGCCAGCAGCTTCGGACTAGCGGGGTACACCGGGGAGCTGTTTTTT	CASSFGLAGYTGELFF
TRBV14	TRBJ2-7	NA	NA	TGTGCCAGCAGCCTGAACAGGCTTGAGCAGTACTTC	CASSLNRLEQYF
TRBV2	TRBJ1-5	TRBD1	NA	TGTGCCAGCAGACCCGGGACAGATCTTCAGCCCCAGCATTTT	CASRPGTDLQPQHF
TRBV5-6	TRBJ2-5	NA	NA	TGTGCCAGCAGCTTTGAAGAGACCCAGTACTTC	CASSFEETQYF
TRBV7-2	TRBJ1-1	TRBD1	NA	TGTGCCAGCAGGCGAGGGGGCCCGGCCACTGAAGCTTTCTTT	CASRRGGPATEAFF
TRBV5-1	TRBJ2-5	TRBD2	NA	TGCGCCAGCAGCTGGACTAGCGGGGATCAAGAGACCCAGTACTTC	CASSWTSGDQETQYF
TRBV20-1	TRBJ1-4	NA	NA	TGCAGTGCTAGAGAAGATGAAAAACTGTTTTTT	CSAREDEKLFF